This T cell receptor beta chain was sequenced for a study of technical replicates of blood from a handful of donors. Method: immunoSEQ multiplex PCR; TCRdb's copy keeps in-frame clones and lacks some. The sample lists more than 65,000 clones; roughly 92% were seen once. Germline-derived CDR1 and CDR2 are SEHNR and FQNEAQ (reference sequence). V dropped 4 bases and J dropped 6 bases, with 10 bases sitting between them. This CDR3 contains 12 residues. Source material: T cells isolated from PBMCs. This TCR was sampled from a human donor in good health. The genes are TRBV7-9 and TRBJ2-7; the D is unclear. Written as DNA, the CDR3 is TGTGCCAGCAGCTACTCTTCCGCCGAGCAGTACTTC. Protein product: CASSYSSAEQYF.